The 9 T cell receptor beta chains in this list originate from one sample, sequenced in a study of cytomegalovirus exposure and HLA in healthy donors. PCR involved 60 Vbeta and 13 Jbeta primers. Assay used: immunoSEQ multiplex PCR; TCRdb lists only in-frame clones, some missing. The listing records about 200,000 clones. Sequencing was carried out using PBMCs. These receptors were collected from a woman in her thirties in good health and CMV-seropositive.

The chain couples TRBV13 to TRBJ2-5, with TRBD2 as a possible D gene (6 bases). From germline, CDR1 is PRHDT and CDR2 FYEKMQ (reference sequence). Trimming removed 2 bases at V and 2 bases at J, with 9 bases between. The CDR3 spans 14 residues. The CDR3 here is CASSLLGGQETQYF. In DNA form, the CDR3 reads TGTGCCAGCAGCTTACTCGGGGGACAAGAGACCCAGTACTTC.

CDR3 bases: TGTGCCAGCACCCTAAGGGGGCGAGGAGATACGCAGTATTTT. Translation gives CASTLRGRGDTQYF. This chain joins TRBV5-8 and TRBJ2-3; 7 bases map to TRBD1. Germline-derived CDR1 and CDR2 are SGHTS and YDEGEE. The CDR3 is 14 residues long. Trimming took 6 bases from V and 5 from J; bases not matched to a gene: 9.

In DNA form, the CDR3 reads TGCAGCGTTGGGACACAGCGCTCTGGAAACACCATATATTTT. It yields the protein CSVGTQRSGNTIYF. J is TRBJ1-3 and V is TRBV29-1; D may be TRBD1 (5 bases). Germline CDR1 is SQVTM and CDR2 is ANQGSEA. This CDR3 is built from 14 residues. V shed 4 bases and J shed 0 bases, with 10 bases lying between them.

The rearrangement links TRBV14 to TRBJ1-2, with D tentatively TRBD1 (5 bases). The germline V gene has CDR1 SGHDN and CDR2 FVKESK. The CDR3 totals 15 residues. Trimming cost V 1 base and J 4 bases, with 13 bases left between them. The CDR3 nucleotides read TGTGCCAGCAGCCAAGTCTCGGACATTGCCTATGGCTACACCTTC. Encoded protein: CASSQVSDIAYGYTF.

V and J are TRBV7-7 and TRBJ2-2; D perhaps matches TRBD2 (5 bases). Germline V gene lookup returns CDR1 SSHAT and CDR2 FNYEAQ (reference sequence). This CDR3 has 14 residues. V was pared by 5 bases and J by 8 bases, with 15 bases between. The CDR3 nucleotides read TGTGCCAGCAGCGTCGGGATTATTGGTGGGGAGCTGTTTTTT. Protein product: CASSVGIIGGELFF.

The V gene is TRBV7-2, the J gene TRBJ1-1, with TRBD1 identical over 9 bases. J was trimmed by 3 bases and V by 5 bases; bases with no gene match: 7. This CDR3 region has 15 residues. The germline V gene has CDR1 SGHTA and CDR2 FQGNSA. The CDR3 bases are TGTGCCAGCAGCGACCCGACAGGGGGGGACACTGAAGCTTTCTTT. Protein sequence: CASSDPTGGDTEAFF. The full variable domain, completed using reference TRBV7-2 and TRBJ1-1, is GAGVSQSPSNKVTEKGKDVELRCDPISGHTALYWYRQSLGQGLEFLIYFQGNSAPDKSGLPSDRFSAERTGGSVSTLTIQRTQQEDSAVYLCASSDPTGGDTEAFFGQGTRLTVV.

The chain recombines TRBV19 with TRBJ1-2; tentatively, D is TRBD1 (5 bases). CDR1 LNHDA and CDR2 SQIVND come from the germline V gene (reference sequence). The CDR3 consists of 12 residues. The V gene lost 4 bases and the J gene lost 4 bases, with 7 bases spanning the gap. CDR3 bases: TGTGCCAGTAGTAGCGGGACCTATGGCTACACCTTC. Its protein product is CASSSGTYGYTF.

This sequence joins TRBV19 and TRBJ1-2, with D possibly being TRBD1 (6 bases). This CDR3 comprises 16 residues. Deletions cut 4 bases from V and 4 bases from J, with 19 bases between. Germline CDR1 reads LNHDA; CDR2 reads SQIVND (reference sequence). CDR3 sequence reads: CASSTSGQMPFYGYTF. The CDR3 DNA sequence: TGTGCCAGTAGTACCAGTGGACAGATGCCCTTCTATGGCTACACCTTC.

Here the CDR3 reads CASSLGTVNTEAFF. The CDR3 bases are TGCGCCAGCAGCCTAGGGACAGTGAACACTGAAGCTTTCTTT. The chain employs TRBV4-3 and TRBJ1-1, with 7 bases fitting TRBD1. CDR1 and CDR2 from the germline V gene are LGHNA and YSLEER. V trimming: 4 bases; J trimming: 0 bases; junction bases outside the gene matches: 2. The CDR3 consists of 14 residues.